These 8 T cell receptor beta chains were sequenced from one sample in a study of breast tumors, draining lymph nodes, adjacent tissues. One entry per CDR3 protein, called by TCRdb with MiXCR from the multiplex PCR reads. The table records roughly 13,000 distinct CDR3 sequences, roughly 50% of them present only once. Sequenced material: tumor-adjacent breast tissue. These receptors came from a female donor with breast cancer. Some clones in this sample may be carry-over from other donors' samples.

This clonotype was seen a single time. This chain joins TRBV5-4 and TRBJ1-1; weak D call: TRBD1 (5 bases). Germline V gene data show CDR1 as SGHNT and CDR2 as YYREEE (reference sequence). CDR3 length equals 16 residues. V was cut by 4 bases and J by 0 bases, with 16 bases left in between. DNA for the CDR3: TGTGCCAGCAGCCCCCTTCCGGGGGGTTTGAACACTGAAGCTTTCTTT. Translated, it gives CASSPLPGGLNTEAFF.

This clonotype has just one count. In DNA form, the CDR3 reads TGCGCCAGCAGTGCCAGTTACTCCTACAATGAGCAGTTCTTC. Translating it yields CASSASYSYNEQFF. The chain employs TRBV10-2 and TRBJ2-1; D is unclear. V lost 4 bases to trimming and J lost 0 bases, with 7 bases between them. Germline-derived CDR1 and CDR2 are WSHSY and SAAADI. The CDR3 is 14 residues long.

This clonotype is a singleton in its sample. One end of the junction is discordant with germline, which a read error may explain. This sequence joins TRBV5-5 and TRBJ1-2, with D possibly being TRBD1 (6 bases). The CDR3 has 15 residues. CDR1 and CDR2 (germline): SGHKS, YYEKEE (reference sequence). Written as DNA, the CDR3 is TGCGCCAGCAGCCATAAAACGGGGGGCAGCTATGGCTACACCTTC. It is translated as CASSHKTGGSYGYTF.

Many counts were recorded for this clonotype. This chain joins TRBV9 and TRBJ2-5; 7 bases are a match to TRBD1. Germline V gene data show CDR1 as SGDLS and CDR2 as YYNGEE. The CDR3 is made up of 15 amino acids. Trimming at V came to 4 bases and at J to 5 bases, leaving 11 bases not matched to a gene. DNA of the CDR3: TGTGCCAGCAGCCCCCGACAGGGTGTGGGCGAGACCCAGTACTTC. Protein product: CASSPRQGVGETQYF. Variable domain in full (rest from reference TRBV9 and TRBJ2-5): DSGVTQTPKHLITATGQRVTLRCSPRSGDLSVYWYQQSLDQGLQFLIQYYNGEERAKGNILERFSAQQFPDLHSELNLSSLELGDSALYFCASSPRQGVGETQYFGPGTRLLVL.

The genes are TRBV7-2 and TRBJ2-3; no clear D gene. Between the trimmed V and J ends, which lost 1 base and 1 base, there was a span of 9 bases. CDR3 length: 15 amino acids. CDR1 is SGHTA, CDR2 FQGNSA, per germline. The DNA for the CDR3 is TGTGCCAGCAGCTTAGATTGGGTCGGCACAGATACGCAGTATTTT. Translation gives CASSLDWVGTDTQYF.

There are many counts of this clonotype. This is likely a read error, given that the CDR3 carries no conserved phenylalanine or tryptophan at its end. The chain carries TRBV19 and TRBJ2-4, with D possibly being TRBD1 or TRBD2 (6 bases each). V lost 6 bases and J 3 bases, leaving 18 bases between the germline ends. The CDR3 length is 16 residues. The germline CDR1 and CDR2 sequences are LNHDA and SQIVND (reference sequence). The CDR3 DNA follows: TGTGCCAGTAGGGCCCTCGGTGGAGGGGGCAAAAACATTCAGTACTCC. Its translation is CASRALGGGGKNIQYS.

V gene TRBV19 combines with J gene TRBJ1-5; 11 bases are a match to TRBD1. Germline V gene lookup returns CDR1 LNHDA and CDR2 SQIVND (reference sequence). After removal of 9 bases from V and 5 bases from J, the junction contained 9 bases not matched to a gene. This CDR3 contains 15 residues. The CDR3 nucleotides are TGTGCCAGCACCTGGACAGGGGGCACGGATCAGCCCCAGCATTTT. Amino acid sequence: CASTWTGGTDQPQHF. The full variable domain, completed using reference TRBV19 and TRBJ1-5, is DGGITQSPKYLFRKEGQNVTLSCEQNLNHDAMYWYRQDPGQGLRLIYYSQIVNDFQKGDIAEGYSVSREKKESFPLTVTSAQKNPTAFYLCASTWTGGTDQPQHFGDGTRLSIL.

V gene TRBV15 combines with J gene TRBJ1-1; a weak D match, TRBD2 (7 bases). Judging by the DNA end, TRBJ2-3 fits better; the J call may be wrong. This CDR3 region has 14 residues. Germline loops: CDR1 LNHNV, CDR2 YYDKDF (reference sequence). The CDR3 sequence is CATSGGGDTDTQYF. The CDR3 DNA sequence: TGTGCCACCAGCGGAGGGGGGGACACAGATACGCAGTATTTT.